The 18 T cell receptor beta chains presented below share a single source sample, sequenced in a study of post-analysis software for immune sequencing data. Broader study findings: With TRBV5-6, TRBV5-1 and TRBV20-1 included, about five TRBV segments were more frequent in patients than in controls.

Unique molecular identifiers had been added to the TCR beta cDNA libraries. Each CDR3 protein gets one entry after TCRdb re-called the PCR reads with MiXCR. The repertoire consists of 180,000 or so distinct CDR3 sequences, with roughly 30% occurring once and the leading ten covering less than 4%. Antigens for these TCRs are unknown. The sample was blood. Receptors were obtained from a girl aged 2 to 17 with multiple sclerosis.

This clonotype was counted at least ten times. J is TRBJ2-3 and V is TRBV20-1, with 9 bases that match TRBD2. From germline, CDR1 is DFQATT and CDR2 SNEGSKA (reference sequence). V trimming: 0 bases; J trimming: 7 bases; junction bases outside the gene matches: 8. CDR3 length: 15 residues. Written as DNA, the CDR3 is TGCAGTGCTAGAGACCCTCTAGCGGGACGGAATACGCAGTATTTT. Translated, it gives CSARDPLAGRNTQYF.

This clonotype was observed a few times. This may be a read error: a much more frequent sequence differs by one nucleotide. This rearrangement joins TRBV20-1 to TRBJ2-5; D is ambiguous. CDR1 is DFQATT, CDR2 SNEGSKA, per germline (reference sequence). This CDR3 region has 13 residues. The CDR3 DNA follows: TGCGGTGCCCCCCGTCCCGCGAGTGGGACCCAGTACTTC. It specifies CGAPRPASGTQYF.

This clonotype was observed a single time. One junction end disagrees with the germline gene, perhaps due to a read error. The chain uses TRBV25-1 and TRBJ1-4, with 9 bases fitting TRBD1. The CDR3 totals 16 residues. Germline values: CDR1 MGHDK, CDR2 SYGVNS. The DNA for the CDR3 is TGTGCCAGCAGTGTCTCCCCGGGACAGGGTAATGAAAAACGGTTTTTT. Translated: CASSVSPGQGNEKRFF.

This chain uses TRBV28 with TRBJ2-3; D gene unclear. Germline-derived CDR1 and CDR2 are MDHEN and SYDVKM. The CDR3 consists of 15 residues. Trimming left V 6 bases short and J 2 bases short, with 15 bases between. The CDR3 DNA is TGTGCCAGCAGAGACCATCAAGGTAACACAGATACGCAGTATTTT. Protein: CASRDHQGNTDTQYF.

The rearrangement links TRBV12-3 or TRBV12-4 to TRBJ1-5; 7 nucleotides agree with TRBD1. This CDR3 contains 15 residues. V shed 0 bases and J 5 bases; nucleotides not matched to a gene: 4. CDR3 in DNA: TGTGCCAGCAGTTTAGCGACAGGGTTTGATCAGCCCCAGCATTTT. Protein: CASSLATGFDQPQHF.

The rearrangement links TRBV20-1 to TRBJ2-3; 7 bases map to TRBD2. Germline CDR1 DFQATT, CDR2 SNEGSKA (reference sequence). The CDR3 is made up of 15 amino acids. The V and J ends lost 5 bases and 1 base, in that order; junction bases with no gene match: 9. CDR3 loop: CSAPSSGAGTDTQYF. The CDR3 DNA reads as TGCAGTGCTCCATCAAGCGGGGCTGGCACAGATACGCAGTATTTT.

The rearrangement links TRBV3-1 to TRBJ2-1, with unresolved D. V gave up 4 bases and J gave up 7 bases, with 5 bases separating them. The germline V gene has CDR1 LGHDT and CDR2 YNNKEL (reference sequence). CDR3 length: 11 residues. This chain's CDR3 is CASSLRNEQFF. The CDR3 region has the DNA TGTGCCAGCAGCCTACGAAATGAGCAGTTCTTC.

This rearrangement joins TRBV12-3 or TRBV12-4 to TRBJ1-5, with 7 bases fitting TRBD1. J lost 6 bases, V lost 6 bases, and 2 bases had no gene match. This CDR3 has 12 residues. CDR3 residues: CASSNRGQPQHF. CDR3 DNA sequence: TGTGCCAGCAGCAACAGGGGTCAGCCCCAGCATTTT.

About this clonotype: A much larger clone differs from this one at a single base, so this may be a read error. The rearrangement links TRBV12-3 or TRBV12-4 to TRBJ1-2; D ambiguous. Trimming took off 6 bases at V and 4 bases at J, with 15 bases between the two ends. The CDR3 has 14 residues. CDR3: CASRLLLRTYGYTF. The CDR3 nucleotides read TGTGCCAGCAGGTTGCTCCTGAGAACCTATGGCTACACCTTC.

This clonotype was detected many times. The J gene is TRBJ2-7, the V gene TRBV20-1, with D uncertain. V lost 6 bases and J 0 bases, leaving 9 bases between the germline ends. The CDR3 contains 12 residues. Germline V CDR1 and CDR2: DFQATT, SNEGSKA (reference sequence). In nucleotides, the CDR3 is TGCAGTGCCCGATACGCCTCCTACGAGCAGTACTTC. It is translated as CSARYASYEQYF.

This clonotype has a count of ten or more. The CDR3 coding sequence is TGCGCCAGCAGCTTTAGCGGGACCTCCTACAATGAGCAGTTCTTC. Protein product: CASSFSGTSYNEQFF. V is TRBV5-1 and J is TRBJ2-1; 8 nucleotides align to TRBD2. CDR3 length: 15 residues. With 2 bases clipped from V and 0 bases from J, the junction kept 1 base outside the gene matches. Germline V gene data show CDR1 as SGHRS and CDR2 as YFSETQ.

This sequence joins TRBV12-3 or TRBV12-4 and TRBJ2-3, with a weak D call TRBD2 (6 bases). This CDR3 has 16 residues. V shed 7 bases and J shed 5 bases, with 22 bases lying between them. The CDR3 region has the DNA TGTGCCAGCAAAAAAGGAACGGGAGTGACGGGAGATACGCAGTATTTT. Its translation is CASKKGTGVTGDTQYF.

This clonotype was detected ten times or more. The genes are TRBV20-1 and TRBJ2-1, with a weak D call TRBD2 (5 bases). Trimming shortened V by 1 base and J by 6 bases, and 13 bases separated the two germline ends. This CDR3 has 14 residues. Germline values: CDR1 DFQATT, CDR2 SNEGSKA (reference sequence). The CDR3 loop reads CSARGGRFGNEQFF. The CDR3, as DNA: TGCAGTGCTAGAGGTGGGAGATTCGGCAATGAGCAGTTCTTC.

CDR3 nucleotide sequence: TGTGCCAGCTCGCCCGACTTCAATCAGCCCCAGCATTTT. Residues: CASSPDFNQPQHF. The V call is TRBV18, the J call TRBJ1-5; D is undetermined. Germline CDR1 and CDR2: KGHSH and LQKENI. Trimming removed 6 bases from V and 3 bases from J, with 9 bases in between. There are 13 residues in the CDR3.

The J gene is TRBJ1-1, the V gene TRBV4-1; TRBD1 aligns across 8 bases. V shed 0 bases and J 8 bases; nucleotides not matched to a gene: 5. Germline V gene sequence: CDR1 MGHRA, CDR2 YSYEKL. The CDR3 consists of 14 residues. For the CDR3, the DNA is TGCGCCAGCAGCCAAGATCTAGGGGACAGGGAAGCTTTCTTT. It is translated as CASSQDLGDREAFF.

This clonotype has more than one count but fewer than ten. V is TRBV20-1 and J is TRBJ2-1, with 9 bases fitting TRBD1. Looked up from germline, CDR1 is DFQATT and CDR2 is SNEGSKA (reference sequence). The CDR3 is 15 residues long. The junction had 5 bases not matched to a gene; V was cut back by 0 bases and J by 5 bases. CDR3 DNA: TGCAGTGCTAGAGATCTCCGACAGGGGGACAATGAGCAGTTCTTC. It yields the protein CSARDLRQGDNEQFF.

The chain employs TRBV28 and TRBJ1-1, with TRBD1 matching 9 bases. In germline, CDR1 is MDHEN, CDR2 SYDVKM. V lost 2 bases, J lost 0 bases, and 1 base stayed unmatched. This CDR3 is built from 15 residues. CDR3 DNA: TGTGCCAGCAGTTTACGGGACAGGGTGAACACTGAAGCTTTCTTT. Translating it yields CASSLRDRVNTEAFF.

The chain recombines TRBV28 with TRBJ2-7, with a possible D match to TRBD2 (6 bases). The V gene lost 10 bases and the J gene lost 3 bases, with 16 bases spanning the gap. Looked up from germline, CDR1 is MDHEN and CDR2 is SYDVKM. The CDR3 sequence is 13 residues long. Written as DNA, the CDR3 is TGTGCCACCATCCCAGGGACTCTCTACGAGCAGTACTTC. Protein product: CATIPGTLYEQYF. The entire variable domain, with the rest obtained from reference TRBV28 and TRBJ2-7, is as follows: DVKVTQSSRYLVKRTGEKVFLECVQDMDHENMFWYRQDPGLGLRLIYFSYDVKMKEKGDIPEGYSVSREKKERFSLILESASTNQTSMYLCATIPGTLYEQYFGPGTRLTVT.